A single sample is the source of the 28 T cell receptor delta chains below, sequenced in a study of Vδ1+ human thymocytes. Overall study results and limits: Thymic TRG and TRD repertoires appeared highly polyclonal, with Gaussian CDR3 length distributions.

Extracted RNA was reverse transcribed into cDNA. Multiplex PCR used pooled V-gene forward primers and a constant-region reverse primer to amplify CDR3s. TCRdb re-analyzed the multiplex PCR reads via CATT. The sample yields about 55,000 delta-chain clones, approximately 15% seen once. What these receptors recognize is not known. What was sequenced was Vdelta1+ gamma-delta thymocytes from the thymus. The subset here: FACS-sorted CD3+ TCRalphabeta- TCRVdelta1+ TCRVdelta2- thymocytes. The receptors were gathered from a boy in the first two years of life who had congenital heart surgery.

There are a few counts of this clone. The chain joins TRDV1 to TRDJ1; D could derive from TRDD2 or TRDD3 (6 bases each). The CDR3 is 16 residues long. Trimming cost V 3 bases and J 11 bases, with 25 bases left between them. CDR1 and CDR2 (germline): TSWWSYY, QGS. CDR3 in DNA: TGTGCTCTTGGGGATCCCCTTCCAACCCCCCTGGGGAAGCTCATCTTT. Its translation is CALGDPLPTPLGKLIF.

This clone has only a few counts. A much larger clone lies a single base off, so this may be a read error. The same CDR3 is also encoded by other DNA sequences in this sample. The chain is built from TRDV2 and TRDJ1; D might be TRDD3 (5 bases). CDR3 length: 15 residues. Germline-derived CDR1 and CDR2 are GEAIGNYY and EKD. Here the CDR3 DNA reads TGTGCCTGTGCCGGTACTGGTGTATACACCGATAAGCTCATCTTT. It codes for CACAGTGVYTDKLIF.

V is TRDV1 and J is TRDJ1; D may be TRDD2 (8 bases). The CDR3 covers 19 residues. Germline assignment: CDR1 TSWWSYY and CDR2 QGS. V was cut by 4 bases and J by 5 bases, with 29 bases left in between. CDR3: CALGGCLPKTGGFGDKLIF. The CDR3 region has the DNA TGTGCTCTTGGGGGCTGCCTTCCTAAAACCGGGGGATTTGGTGATAAACTCATCTTT.

Only a few counts were recorded for this clone. The chain recombines TRDV1 with TRDJ1, with TRDD3 matching 7 bases. Looked up from germline, CDR1 is TSWWSYY and CDR2 is QGS. The CDR3 is 19 amino acids. The J segment lost 0 bases and the V segment lost 3 bases, leaving 16 bases of the junction unmatched. The CDR3 spells CALGDHPWGVVQYTDKLIF. As DNA, the CDR3 is TGTGCTCTTGGGGACCACCCCTGGGGGGTCGTTCAGTACACCGATAAACTCATCTTT.

This clone has more than one count but fewer than ten. The V gene is TRDV1, the J gene TRDJ1, with 11 bases matching TRDD3. The CDR3 runs 19 residues. V was pared by 1 base and J by 2 bases, with 12 bases of the junction left unmatched. CDR1 is TSWWSYY and CDR2 is QGS in the germline V gene. CDR3 DNA: TGTGCTCTTGGGGAACAAATGTCCTTGGGGGATACGGGGACCGATAAACTCATCTTT. Its translation: CALGEQMSLGDTGTDKLIF.

The V and J genes are TRDV1 and TRDJ1; TRDD3 matches at 10 bases. The CDR3 covers 17 residues. Germline values: CDR1 TSWWSYY, CDR2 QGS. With V trimmed by 5 bases and J by 2 bases, 11 bases remained unmatched. CDR3 sequence (DNA): TGTGCTCTTGGGCGTTTTCGTACTGGGGGATCGACCGATAAACTCATCTTT. This translates into CALGRFRTGGSTDKLIF.

V usage is TRDV1 and J usage is TRDJ1; 8 bases line up with TRDD2. Losses at the gene ends were 0 bases for V and 1 base for J; bases not matched to a gene: 13. This CDR3 region has 19 residues. CDR1 and CDR2 from the germline V gene are TSWWSYY and QGS. CDR3 sequence reads: CALGELALPTFWSTDKLIF. CDR3 bases: TGTGCTCTTGGGGAACTAGCTCTTCCTACGTTTTGGAGCACCGATAAACTCATCTTT.

This sequence joins TRDV1 and TRDJ1, with unresolved D. V lost 0 bases and J 3 bases, leaving 17 bases between the germline ends. The germline V gene has CDR1 TSWWSYY and CDR2 QGS. The CDR3 has 17 amino acids. CDR3 bases: TGTGCTCTTGGGGAACTAGCAACTTTTATGAGGTCCGATAAACTCATCTTT. This gives the protein CALGELATFMRSDKLIF.

This clone was counted a few times. This sequence joins TRDV1 and TRDJ1, with 7 bases identical to TRDD2. The CDR3 runs 22 residues. The V gene end was trimmed by 0 bases and the J gene end by 2 bases; junction bases not matched to a gene: 24. The germline CDR1 and CDR2 sequences are TSWWSYY and QGS. The CDR3 loop reads CALGELPLRFLHRHVLTDKLIF. The CDR3 bases are TGTGCTCTTGGGGAACTTCCCCTAAGATTCCTACATCGGCATGTTTTGACCGATAAACTCATCTTT.

The chain has TRDV1 and TRDJ1; TRDD3 matches at 7 bases. The germline CDR1 and CDR2 sequences are TSWWSYY and QGS. The CDR3 is 17 amino acids. After removal of 5 bases from V and 1 base from J, the junction contained 13 bases not matched to a gene. The CDR3 spells CALGKFQRGIPTDKLIF. The CDR3 DNA follows: TGTGCTCTTGGGAAATTTCAACGAGGGATACCCACCGATAAACTCATCTTT.

The chain uses TRDV1 and TRDJ1; unclear D gene. V was pared by 0 bases and J by 0 bases, with 20 bases between. This CDR3 has 19 residues. The germline V gene has CDR1 TSWWSYY and CDR2 QGS. The chain's CDR3 is CALGELGPTTPPYTDKLIF. The CDR3 region has the DNA TGTGCTCTTGGGGAACTGGGTCCAACTACCCCCCCCTACACCGATAAACTCATCTTT.

This clone occurred a few times. The chain has TRDV1 and TRDJ1; the D call may be TRDD2 or TRDD3 (5 bases each). Per the germline V gene, CDR1 is TSWWSYY and CDR2 is QGS. This CDR3 region has 17 residues. The V and J ends lost 6 bases and 0 bases respectively, with 20 bases between them. The CDR3 nucleotides read TGTGCTCTTGGATTCCTGTACAGGGGGTGGTACACCGATAAACTCATCTTT. This gives the protein CALGFLYRGWYTDKLIF.

This clone was seen a few times. V usage is TRDV1 and J usage is TRDJ1; TRDD3 aligns across 13 bases. The germline CDR1 and CDR2 sequences are TSWWSYY and QGS. Trimming took 4 bases from V and 0 from J; bases not matched to a gene: 20. The CDR3 consists of 22 residues. This chain's CDR3 is CALGAPACGVLGDTTYTDKLIF. DNA of the CDR3: TGTGCTCTTGGGGCTCCTGCGTGTGGGGTACTGGGGGATACGACGTACACCGATAAACTCATCTTT.

This clone was found a few times. The chain has TRDV1 and TRDJ1; 12 bases agree with TRDD3. The V segment lost 0 bases and the J segment 0 bases; nucleotides outside the gene matches: 8. The CDR3 extends over 19 amino acids. CDR1 TSWWSYY and CDR2 QGS come from the germline V gene. CDR3 region: CALGELCTGGYPNTDKLIF. CDR3 DNA sequence: TGTGCTCTTGGGGAACTGTGTACTGGGGGATACCCGAACACCGATAAACTCATCTTT.

The chain carries TRDV1 and TRDJ1; D is unclear. V lost 5 bases and J 5 bases, leaving 9 bases between the germline ends. CDR1 and CDR2 (germline): TSWWSYY, QGS. This CDR3 is 12 amino acids long. CDR3 sequence (DNA): TGTGCTCTTGGGACTTTAGCGGATAAACTCATCTTT. Its translation is CALGTLADKLIF.

To note about this clone: Other DNA variants within this sample encode the same CDR3. V usage is TRDV2 and J usage is TRDJ1, with 7 positions matching TRDD2. The germline CDR1 and CDR2 sequences are GEAIGNYY and EKD. This CDR3 region has 18 residues. The V gene end was trimmed by 1 base and the J gene end by 0 bases; junction bases not matched to a gene: 13. The CDR3 DNA sequence: TGTGCCTGTGACACTTTCCTACCCAAGACACCATACACCGATAAACTCATCTTT. Translating it yields CACDTFLPKTPYTDKLIF.

This chain joins TRDV1 and TRDJ1; unclear D gene. In germline, CDR1 is TSWWSYY, CDR2 QGS. V lost 1 base and J 10 bases, leaving 13 bases between the germline ends. The CDR3 covers 13 residues. Here the CDR3 DNA reads TGTGCTCTTGGGGAACCCATCCCCACAGGACTCATCTTT. Translating it yields CALGEPIPTGLIF.

The V call is TRDV1, the J call TRDJ1; maybe TRDD3 (5 bases). Trimming removed 2 bases from V and 5 bases from J, with 18 bases in between. Germline V gene lookup returns CDR1 TSWWSYY and CDR2 QGS. The CDR3 extends over 16 amino acids. The CDR3, as DNA: TGTGCTCTTGGGGAATGTAGGATTGGGGAAGGAGATAAACTCATCTTT. Amino acids: CALGECRIGEGDKLIF.

This clone was found many times. The genes are TRDV2 and TRDJ1; 8 bases are a match to TRDD3. Losses at the gene ends were 3 bases for V and 4 bases for J; bases not matched to a gene: 18. Germline V gene data show CDR1 as GEAIGNYY and CDR2 as EKD. This CDR3 contains 18 residues. The CDR3 is CACDSSTGGLLGVDKLIF. The DNA of the CDR3 is TGTGCCTGTGACTCGAGTACTGGGGGCCTCCTGGGGGTCGATAAACTCATCTTT.

The rearrangement links TRDV1 to TRDJ1, with 7 bases that match TRDD3. CDR1 is TSWWSYY and CDR2 is QGS in the germline V gene. The V segment lost 3 bases and the J segment 0 bases; nucleotides outside the gene matches: 22. This CDR3 comprises 21 residues. The CDR3 is CALGDDPAFPGGFPDTDKLIF. DNA for the CDR3: TGTGCTCTTGGGGACGATCCGGCTTTCCCTGGGGGTTTTCCGGACACCGATAAACTCATCTTT.

There are a few counts of this clone. V is TRDV1 and J is TRDJ1; no clear D. V was cut by 1 base and J by 3 bases, with 12 bases left in between. The CDR3 has 15 amino acids. Germline assignment: CDR1 TSWWSYY and CDR2 QGS. The CDR3 reads CALGERTHHADKLIF. CDR3 DNA: TGTGCTCTTGGGGAACGGACTCATCACGCCGATAAACTCATCTTT.

Comment on this clone: A much larger clone differs from this one at a single base, so this may be a read error. The same CDR3 also results from other DNA sequences found in this sample. V usage is TRDV2 and J usage is TRDJ1; 7 bases align to TRDD3. V lost 3 bases to trimming and J lost 8 bases; unmatched junction nucleotides: 11. Germline CDR1 GEAIGNYY, CDR2 EKD. CDR3 length equals 14 residues. CDR3 coding DNA: TGTGCCTGTGACCCCGGGGGGATCGGGGGAAAACTCATCTTT. The encoded protein is CACDPGGIGGKLIF.

The chain is built from TRDV1 and TRDJ1; 7 bases agree with TRDD3. Germline assignment: CDR1 TSWWSYY and CDR2 QGS. The CDR3 is made up of 16 amino acids. The V gene end was trimmed by 2 bases and the J gene end by 5 bases; junction bases not matched to a gene: 11. CDR3 loop: CALGEGLTRLGDKLIF. The CDR3 nucleotides are TGTGCTCTTGGGGAAGGGTTAACGAGACTGGGGGATAAACTCATCTTT.

The genes are TRDV1 and TRDJ1; D is unresolved. Trimming cost V 4 bases and J 6 bases, with 18 bases left between them. The CDR3 has 15 amino acids. Germline V gene data show CDR1 as TSWWSYY and CDR2 as QGS. CDR3 bases: TGTGCTCTTGGGGGTTATCCGGGCGATGACCATAAACTCATCTTT. It is translated as CALGGYPGDDHKLIF.

The chain couples TRDV1 to TRDJ1; weak D call: TRDD3 (5 bases). Germline assignment: CDR1 TSWWSYY and CDR2 QGS. This CDR3 is built from 13 residues. V shed 4 bases and J shed 6 bases, with 12 bases lying between them. The CDR3 here is CALGGDPFYKLIF. As DNA, the CDR3 is TGTGCTCTTGGGGGGGATCCGTTTTATAAACTCATCTTT.

This clone was counted between two and nine times. The chain uses TRDV1 and TRDJ1; 12 nucleotides align to TRDD3. Trimming removed 0 bases from V and 0 bases from J; junction bases left unmatched: 29. CDR1 is TSWWSYY, CDR2 QGS, per germline. CDR3 length equals 26 residues. DNA of the CDR3: TGTGCTCTTGGGGAACTTCAACCTCCCCCGTTGGGTTCTACTGGGGGATACCCCTATTACACCGATAAACTCATCTTT. It translates to CALGELQPPPLGSTGGYPYYTDKLIF.

The V gene is TRDV1, the J gene TRDJ1; 13 nucleotides line up with TRDD3. From germline, CDR1 is TSWWSYY and CDR2 QGS. This CDR3 has 22 amino acids. Germline trimming cut 0 bases from V and 4 bases from J; bases unmatched to any gene: 20. CDR3 bases: TGTGCTCTTGGGGAACTCGGCTCCTACCTGAAGTACTGGGGGATACGGAACGATAAACTCATCTTT. Amino acid sequence: CALGELGSYLKYWGIRNDKLIF.

The chain uses TRDV1 and TRDJ1, with no clear D. Germline V lookup: CDR1 TSWWSYY, CDR2 QGS. This CDR3 is built from 15 residues. Trimming stripped 4 bases from V and 0 bases from J, with 12 bases between. CDR3 sequence: CALGVNADYTDKLIF. The CDR3 region has the DNA TGTGCTCTTGGGGTTAATGCGGACTACACCGATAAACTCATCTTT.